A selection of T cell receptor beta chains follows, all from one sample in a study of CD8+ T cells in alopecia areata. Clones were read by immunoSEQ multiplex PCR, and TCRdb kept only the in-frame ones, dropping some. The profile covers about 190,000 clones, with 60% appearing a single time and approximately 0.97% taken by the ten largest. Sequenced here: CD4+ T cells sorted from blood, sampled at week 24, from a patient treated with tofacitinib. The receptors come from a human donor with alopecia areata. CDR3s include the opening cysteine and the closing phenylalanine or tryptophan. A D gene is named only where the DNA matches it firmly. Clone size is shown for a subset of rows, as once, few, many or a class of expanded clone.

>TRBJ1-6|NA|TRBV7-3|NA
TGTGCCAGCAGCCAAGGAGGGGCACCTAATTCACCCCTCCACTTT
CASSQGGAPNSPLHF
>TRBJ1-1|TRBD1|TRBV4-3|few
TGCGCCAGCAGCGCGACCGGGACAGGGGGCACTGAAGCTTTCTTT
CASSATGTGGTEAFF
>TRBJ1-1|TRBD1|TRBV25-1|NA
TGTGCCAGCAGTGAACCCCAGGGGGGCACTGAAGCTTTCTTT
CASSEPQGGTEAFF
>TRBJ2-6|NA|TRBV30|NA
TGTGCCTACACAAGTGGGGCCAACGTCCTGACTTTC
CAYTSGANVLTF
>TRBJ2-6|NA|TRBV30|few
TGTGCCTGGAGTAGTAAGAGAACATCCTCCTCTGGGGCCAACGTCCTGACTTTC
CAWSSKRTSSSGANVLTF
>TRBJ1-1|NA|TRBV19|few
TGTGCCAGTAGTATAGGGACCCTGGGCACTGAAGCTTTCTTT
CASSIGTLGTEAFF
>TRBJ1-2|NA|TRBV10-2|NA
TGCGCCAGCAGTCCCCTGGTACAGGGAGTAGATGGCTACACCTTC
CASSPLVQGVDGYTF
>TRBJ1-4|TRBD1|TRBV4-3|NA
TGCGCCAGCAGCCATTCCCGACAGGGAAGCGAAAAACTGTTTTTT
CASSHSRQGSEKLFF
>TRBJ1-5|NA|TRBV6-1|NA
TGTGCCAGCAGTGAATTCGGGAAACAGCCCCAGCATTTT
CASSEFGKQPQHF
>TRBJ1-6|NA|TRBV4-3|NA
TGCGCCAGCAGCCGCACGGAAGGGGGTAATTCACCCCTCCACTTT
CASSRTEGGNSPLHF
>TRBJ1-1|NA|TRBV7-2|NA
TGTGCCAGCAGCCCGGGGGGCGGGCCGGTCGCTTTCTTT
CASSPGGGPVAFF
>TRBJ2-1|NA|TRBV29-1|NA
TGCAGCGTTGAAGTCCCCAGGTTTGGAAATGAGCAGTTCTTC
CSVEVPRFGNEQFF
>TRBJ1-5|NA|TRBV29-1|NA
TGCAGCGTTGGGGTAGGGGGACTTGGGCAGCCCCAGCATTTT
CSVGVGGLGQPQHF
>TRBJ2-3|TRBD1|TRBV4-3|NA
TGCGCCAGCAGCCGGCAGGGGGAAGGCACAGATACGCAGTATTTT
CASSRQGEGTDTQYF
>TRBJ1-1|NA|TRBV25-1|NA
TGTGCCAGTGGGGGTAGGGGCTGGGGCACTGAAGCTTTCTTT
CASGGRGWGTEAFF
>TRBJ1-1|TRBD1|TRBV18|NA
TGTGCCAGCTCACGGGACAGGGGAGAACCTTTCTTT
CASSRDRGEPFF
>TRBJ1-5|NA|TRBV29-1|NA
TGCAGCGTTGAAACCCAGGGGATGAGCAATCAGCCCCAGCATTTT
CSVETQGMSNQPQHF
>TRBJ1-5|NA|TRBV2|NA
TGTGCCAGCAGGGGGGAAAGCGAGCCCCAGCATTTT
CASRGESEPQHF
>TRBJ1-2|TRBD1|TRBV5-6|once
TGTGCCAGCAGCCAAGGGGGCCAGAGGTATGGCTACACCTTC
CASSQGGQRYGYTF
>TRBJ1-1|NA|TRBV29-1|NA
TGCAGCGTTGAGTTTCAGCCGAACACTGAAGCTTTCTTT
CSVEFQPNTEAFF
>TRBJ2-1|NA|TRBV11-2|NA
TGTGCCAGCAGCTTAGACAGGGGTGACAATGAGCAGTTCTTC
CASSLDRGDNEQFF
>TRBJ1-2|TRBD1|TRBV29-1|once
TGCAGCGTTGTGGACAGGGGCTATGGCTACACCTTC
CSVVDRGYGYTF
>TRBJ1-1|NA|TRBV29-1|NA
TGCAGCGTTAGAGAACTTATGAACACTGAAGCTTTCTTT
CSVRELMNTEAFF
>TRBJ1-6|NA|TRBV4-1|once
TGCGCCAGCAGCCGGGACGGAAGCTCCTATAATTCACCCCTCCACTTT
CASSRDGSSYNSPLHF
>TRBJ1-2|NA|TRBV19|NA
TGTGCCAGTAGGGGGGCAGCAAGCAGCTATGGCTACACCTTC
CASRGAASSYGYTF
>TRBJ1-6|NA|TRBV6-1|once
TGTGCCAGCAGTGACCGGGGGAGGATGGGTTCACCCCTCCACTTT
CASSDRGRMGSPLHF
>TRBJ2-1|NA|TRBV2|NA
TGTGCCAGCACCCCTAGCAGTCCTGAGCAGTTCTTC
CASTPSSPEQFF
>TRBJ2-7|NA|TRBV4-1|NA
TGCGCCAGCAGCCACACCGGGACCCTTTTCTACGAGCAGTACTTC
CASSHTGTLFYEQYF
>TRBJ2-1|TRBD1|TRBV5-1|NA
TGCGCCAGCAGCTCGCGGACAGGCGATTCCCTACGAGAGCAGTTCTTC
CASSSRTGDSLREQFF
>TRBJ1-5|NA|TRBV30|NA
TGTGCCTGGACTTCAGGTTATAATCAGCCCCAGCATTTT
CAWTSGYNQPQHF
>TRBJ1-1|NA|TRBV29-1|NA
TGCAGCGTTGATTCTGCGAACACTGAAGCTTTCTTT
CSVDSANTEAFF
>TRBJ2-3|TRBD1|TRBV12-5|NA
TGTGCTAGTGGTTTCGGGACAGCTGGAGATACGCAGTATTTT
CASGFGTAGDTQYF
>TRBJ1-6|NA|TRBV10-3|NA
TGTGCCATCAGTCCAGGGAGAAATAATTCACCCCTCCACTTT
CAISPGRNNSPLHF
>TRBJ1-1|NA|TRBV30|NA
TGTGCCTGGAGTAGGCAGGGCCTTGAAGCTTTCTTT
CAWSRQGLEAFF
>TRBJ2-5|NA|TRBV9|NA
TGTGCCAGCAGCGTAGGTCCGGGACCGGAAGAGACCCAGTACTTC
CASSVGPGPEETQYF
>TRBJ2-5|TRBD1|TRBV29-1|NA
TGCAGCGTCAAAGGGCAGGGGGTCCAAGAGACCCAGTACTTC
CSVKGQGVQETQYF
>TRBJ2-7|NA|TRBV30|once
TGTGCCTGGCAAGAGGCAGGGCCCTACGAGCAGTACTTC
CAWQEAGPYEQYF
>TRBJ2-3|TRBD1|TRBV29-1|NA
TGCAGCGGGACAGGGAATCCGAGCACAGATACGCAGTATTTT
CSGTGNPSTDTQYF
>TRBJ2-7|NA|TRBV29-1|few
TGCAGCGTCAGGGAGGTCCGCGAGCAGTACTTC
CSVREVREQYF
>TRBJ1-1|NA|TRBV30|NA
TGTGCCTGGAGTGTAGGGGGGCCAGGAAGCACTGAAGCTTTCTTT
CAWSVGGPGSTEAFF
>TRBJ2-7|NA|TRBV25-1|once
TGTGCCAGCAGCGTAGGACACCGCTACGAGCAGTACTTC
CASSVGHRYEQYF
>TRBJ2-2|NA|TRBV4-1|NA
TGCGCCAGCAGCCAGGGGCCCCAAAACACCGGGGAGCTGTTTTTT
CASSQGPQNTGELFF
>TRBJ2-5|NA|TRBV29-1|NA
TGCAGCGTTGTGCCCACCAGACGGGAAGAGACCCAGTACTTC
CSVVPTRREETQYF
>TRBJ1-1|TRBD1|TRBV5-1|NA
TGCGCCAGCAACCCGGGACAGGGGAACACTGAAGCTTTCTTT
CASNPGQGNTEAFF
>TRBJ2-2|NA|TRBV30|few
TGTGCCTGGAGGCCCTCGGTGGGGGAGCTGTTTTTT
CAWRPSVGELFF
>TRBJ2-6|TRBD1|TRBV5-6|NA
TGTGCCAGCAGCCTCGACCGGGACAGGGCCTTCTCTGGGGCCAACGTCCTGACTTTC
CASSLDRDRAFSGANVLTF
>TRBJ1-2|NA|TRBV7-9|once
TGTGCCAGCAGCCTTGGGTCAGTCTCTACTAACTATGGCTACACCTTC
CASSLGSVSTNYGYTF
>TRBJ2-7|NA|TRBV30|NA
TGTGCCTGGAGCGGTTTCGACGAGCAGTACTTC
CAWSGFDEQYF
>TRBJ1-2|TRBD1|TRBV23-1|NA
TGCGCCAGCAGTCAATCGAGGACAGGGTGGCTAACTTCTAACTATGGCTACACCTTC
CASSQSRTGWLTSNYGYTF
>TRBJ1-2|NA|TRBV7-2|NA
TGTGCCAGCAGCCCGGGACAACATCCTAACTATGGCTACACCTTC
CASSPGQHPNYGYTF